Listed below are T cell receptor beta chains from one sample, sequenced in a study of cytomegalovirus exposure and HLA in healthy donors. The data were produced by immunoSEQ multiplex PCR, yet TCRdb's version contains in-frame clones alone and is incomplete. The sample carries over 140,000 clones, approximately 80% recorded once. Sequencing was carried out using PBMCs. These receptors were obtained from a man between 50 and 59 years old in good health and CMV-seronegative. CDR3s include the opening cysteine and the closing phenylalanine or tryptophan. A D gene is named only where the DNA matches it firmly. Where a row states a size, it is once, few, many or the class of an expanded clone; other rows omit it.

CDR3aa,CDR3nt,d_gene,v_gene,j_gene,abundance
CASSLGTGGVYEQYF,TGCGCCAGCAGCTTGGGGACAGGGGGAGTCTACGAGCAGTACTTC,TRBD1,TRBV5-1,TRBJ2-7,.
CATSPDRKTYEQYF,TGTGCCACCAGCCCTGACAGAAAAACCTACGAGCAGTACTTC,.,TRBV15,TRBJ2-7,.
CASSLGGTGWTKLPYEQYF,TGTGCCAGCAGCTTAGGGGGGACAGGGTGGACAAAACTTCCATACGAGCAGTACTTC,TRBD1,TRBV13,TRBJ2-7,few
CASSMGQNTEAFF,TGTGCCAGCTCAATGGGACAGAACACTGAAGCTTTCTTT,.,TRBV18,TRBJ1-1,.
CASSQAVKRGVYEQYF,TGTGCCAGCAGCCAAGCTGTGAAGCGGGGGGTCTACGAGCAGTACTTC,TRBD2,TRBV14,TRBJ2-7,.
CASSADRAFFYEQYF,TGTGCCAGCAGCGCCGACAGGGCGTTTTTTTACGAGCAGTACTTC,TRBD1,TRBV7-3,TRBJ2-7,.
CASSLEVGTRDYNEQFF,TGTGCCAGCAGCTTAGAAGTAGGGACTAGGGATTACAATGAGCAGTTCTTC,TRBD2,TRBV7-9,TRBJ2-1,.
CASSPQASLLAGENEQFF,TGTGCCAGCAGCCCGCAGGCCTCTCTCCTCGCGGGAGAGAATGAGCAGTTCTTC,TRBD2,TRBV5-4,TRBJ2-1,once
CAWSAPNLETQYF,TGTGCCTGGAGTGCGCCTAACTTAGAGACCCAGTACTTC,.,TRBV30,TRBJ2-5,.
CASSPFGGDSNQPQHF,TGTGCCAGCTCACCGTTCGGTGGAGATAGCAATCAGCCCCAGCATTTT,.,TRBV18,TRBJ1-5,.
CASSWDKGTGELLF,TGCGCCAGCAGCTGGGACAAAGGGACCGGGGAGCTGCTTTTT,.,TRBV5-1,TRBJ2-2,once
CASSVAGVNNEQFF,TGTGCCAGCAGCGTAGCGGGAGTGAACAATGAGCAGTTCTTC,.,TRBV9,TRBJ2-1,once
CASSLRTGGFYSTEQYF,TGTGCCAGCAGTTTAAGGACAGGGGGCTTCTACTCTACCGAGCAGTACTTC,TRBD1,TRBV27,TRBJ2-7,once
CASSESTSGIREQFF,TGTGCCAGCAGTGAATCGACTAGCGGGATCCGTGAGCAGTTCTTC,TRBD2,TRBV28,TRBJ2-1,few
CASGTDRNGNEKLFF,TGTGCTAGTGGTACCGACAGGAATGGGAATGAAAAACTGTTTTTT,.,TRBV12-5,TRBJ1-4,.
CASSTTSGVYEQYF,TGTGCCAGCAGCACGACTAGCGGGGTCTACGAGCAGTACTTC,TRBD2,TRBV7-3,TRBJ2-7,.
CTSSQKNGTSGGRTDTQYF,TGCACCAGCAGCCAGAAGAACGGGACTAGCGGGGGCCGCACAGATACGCAGTATTTT,.,TRBV1,TRBJ2-3,.
CASTGELSTDTQYF,TGCGCCAGCACGGGGGAGCTATCCACAGATACGCAGTATTTT,.,TRBV5-1,TRBJ2-3,.
CASSPTATNEKLFF,TGTGCCAGTAGTCCAACAGCAACTAATGAAAAACTGTTTTTT,.,TRBV19,TRBJ1-4,.
CSVLSDTSNQPQNF,TGCAGCGTCCTCAGTGATACTAGCAATCAGCCCCAGAATTTT,.,TRBV29-1,TRBJ1-5,.
CASGWDTGQPQHF,TGTGCTAGTGGTTGGGACACCGGTCAGCCCCAGCATTTT,.,TRBV12-5,TRBJ1-5,.
CAWTPLSMSGYTF,TGTGCCTGGACCCCCCTATCTATGTCCGGCTACACCTTC,.,TRBV30,TRBJ1-2,.
CASSPYRGPGDEAFF,TGTGCCAGCAGCCCTTACAGGGGGCCTGGTGATGAAGCTTTCTTT,TRBD1,TRBV7-2,TRBJ1-1,.
CASSLETGNQPQHF,TGTGCCAGCAGCTTAGAAACGGGGAATCAGCCCCAGCATTTT,.,TRBV7-6,TRBJ1-5,.
CSTGDQETQYF,TGCAGCACAGGGGACCAAGAGACCCAGTACTTC,TRBD1,TRBV20-1,TRBJ2-5,.
CASSPGLAGVAKNIQYF,TGTGCCAGCAGCCCTGGACTAGCGGGGGTAGCCAAAAACATTCAGTACTTC,TRBD2,TRBV7-2,TRBJ2-4,few
CASRRTGANTEAFF,TGTGCCAGCAGGAGGACAGGGGCGAACACTGAAGCTTTCTTT,TRBD1,TRBV2,TRBJ1-1,.
CASSTGNEQYF,TGTGCCAGTAGTACGGGGAACGAGCAGTACTTC,.,TRBV19,TRBJ2-7,.
CSVADPSAAETQYF,TGCAGCGTTGCGGATCCTAGCGCCGCGGAGACCCAGTACTTC,.,TRBV29-1,TRBJ2-5,.
CASSYSSSGGTYEQYF,TGTGCCAGCAGTTACTCATCTTCCGGGGGAACCTACGAGCAGTACTTC,.,TRBV6-5,TRBJ2-7,.
CALLAGANTGELFF,TGTGCCCTACTAGCGGGAGCGAACACCGGGGAGCTGTTTTTT,TRBD2,TRBV30,TRBJ2-2,.